One sample yielded the 2 T cell receptor beta chains listed below, sequenced in a study of cytomegalovirus exposure and HLA in healthy donors. A multiplex PCR was run with 60 Vbeta primers and 13 Jbeta primers. Assay used: immunoSEQ multiplex PCR; TCRdb lists only in-frame clones, some missing. The sample lists about 120,000 clones; over 80% were seen once. Sequencing was done on a sample of PBMCs. The receptors derive from a man between 18 and 35 years old in good health and CMV-seropositive.

The chain links TRBV6-6 to TRBJ1-1, with D perhaps matching TRBD1 (5 bases). The germline V gene has CDR1 MNHNY and CDR2 SVGAGI (reference sequence). The CDR3 sequence is 15 residues long. Trimming shortened V by 0 bases and J by 0 bases, and 8 bases separated the two germline ends. This chain's CDR3 is CASSYSLDMNTEAFF. CDR3 in DNA: TGTGCCAGCAGTTACTCGTTGGACATGAACACTGAAGCTTTCTTT.

V gene TRBV6-4 combines with J gene TRBJ2-3; 8 positions match TRBD2. Germline trimming cut 7 bases from V and 8 bases from J; bases unmatched to any gene: 8. Germline lookup yields CDR1 MRHNA and CDR2 SNTAGT. This CDR3 has 13 amino acids. The CDR3 is CASKPAGESTQYF. For the CDR3, the DNA is TGTGCCAGCAAACCAGCGGGGGAATCTACGCAGTATTTT.